The present entry profiles one T cell receptor (beta chain) with its context. These data belong to a study of blood T cell repertoires in COVID-19. While infection was still active, Seattle patients were enrolled and then followed longitudinally. TCRdb keeps only in-frame clones here, not all; method: immunoSEQ multiplex PCR. The table records approximately 150,000 clones, around 89% of them present only once. V shed 4 bases, J shed 5 bases, and the junction held 5 bases outside the gene matches. This CDR3 spans 15 amino acids. The germline gives CDR1 LNHDA, CDR2 SQIVND (reference sequence). This TCR came from a young man with COVID-19, enrolled during active disease. The chain links TRBV19 to TRBJ1-5, with 10 bases matching TRBD1. The material sequenced was peripheral blood. The CDR3 DNA is TGTGCCAGTAGTACCGCCGGGACAGGGGATCAGCCCCAGCATTTT. It codes for CASSTAGTGDQPQHF.